One T cell receptor beta chain is described in this entry. Authors' data handling: Amplification with reference gene primers provided the estimates of nucleated cell counts. Generated by immunoSEQ multiplex PCR, the TCRdb table keeps only in-frame clones and is missing some. V, J and clone size derive from that table, while D and trimming were established from the DNA sequence. This table holds over 200,000 clones, roughly four fifths found once. Germline-derived CDR1 and CDR2 are MNHEY and SMNVEV (reference sequence). V lost 3 bases, J lost 4 bases, and 9 bases stayed unmatched. This CDR3 has 16 amino acids. These data belong to a study of blood T cell repertoires in COVID-19.

The chain employs TRBV27 and TRBJ2-1; 7 nucleotides agree with TRBD1. The sample was peripheral blood. The receptor comes from a middle-aged woman with active or convalescent COVID-19. CDR3 bases: TGTGCCAGCAGTTTCACCGGACAGGCGAATTACAATGAGCAGTTCTTC. Its translation: CASSFTGQANYNEQFF.